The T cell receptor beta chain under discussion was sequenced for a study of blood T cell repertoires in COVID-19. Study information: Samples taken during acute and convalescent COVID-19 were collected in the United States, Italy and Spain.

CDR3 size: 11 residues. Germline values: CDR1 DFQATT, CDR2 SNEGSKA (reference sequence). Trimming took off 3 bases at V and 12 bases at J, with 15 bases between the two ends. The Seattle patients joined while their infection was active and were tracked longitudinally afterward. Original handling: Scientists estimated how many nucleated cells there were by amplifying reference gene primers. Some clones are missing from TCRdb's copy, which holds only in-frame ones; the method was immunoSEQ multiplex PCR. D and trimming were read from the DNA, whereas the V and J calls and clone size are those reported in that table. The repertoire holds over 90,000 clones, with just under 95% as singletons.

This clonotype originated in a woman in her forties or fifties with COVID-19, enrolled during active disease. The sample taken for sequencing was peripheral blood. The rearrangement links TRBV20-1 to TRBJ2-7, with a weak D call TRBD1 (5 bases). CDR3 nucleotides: TGCAGTGCTAGTAACGTGGCAGGGTGGTACTTC. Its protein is CSASNVAGWYF.